These 18 T cell receptor beta chains were all obtained from the same sample, sequenced in a study of T cells in Graves' hyperthyroidism and ophthalmopathy. The investigators amplified TCR beta CDR3 regions from RNA transcripts. Carried out on the TCR CDR3, a first-round RT-PCR used the HTBI primer set. MiXCR, applied by TCRdb to the multiplex PCR reads, yields one record per CDR3 protein. The sample gives approximately 420,000 distinct CDR3 sequences, 14% to 15% of which show up once; less than 35% is in the top ten. Sequencing used blood. Receptors were obtained from a woman aged 25 to 45 with Graves' hyperthyroidism.

The chain links TRBV19 to TRBJ1-1; a weak D match, TRBD1 (5 bases). With 4 bases removed from V and 3 bases from J, the gap between germline ends came to 9 bases. This CDR3 contains 13 residues. CDR1 LNHDA and CDR2 SQIVND come from the germline V gene (reference sequence). This CDR3 reads CASSTPGHTEAFF. As DNA, the CDR3 is TGTGCCAGTAGTACCCCGGGACACACTGAAGCTTTCTTT.

This clonotype was observed a few times. The gene calls are TRBV12-3 or TRBV12-4 and TRBJ2-1, with a possible D match to TRBD1 (6 bases). The CDR3 consists of 15 residues. The V end lost 6 bases, the J end lost 9 bases, and 21 bases lay between the germline ends. The CDR3 reads CASSRLGQTTGEQFF. CDR3 DNA: TGTGCCAGCAGCAGATTGGGACAAACTACCGGTGAGCAGTTCTTC.

The table lists this clonotype with a few counts. V gene TRBV29-1 combines with J gene TRBJ2-2, with D unclear. V gave up 3 bases and J gave up 4 bases, with 9 bases separating them. The CDR3 has 13 amino acids. CDR1 and CDR2 (germline): SQVTM, ANQGSEA. CDR3 sequence reads: CSVDLARTGELFF. The CDR3 nucleotides read TGCAGCGTTGACTTAGCCCGCACCGGGGAGCTGTTTTTT.

This clonotype was seen ten or more times. The rearrangement links TRBV6-5 to TRBJ1-1; the D gene is possibly TRBD1 (5 bases). Germline CDR1 MNHEY, CDR2 SVGAGI. This CDR3 region has 17 residues. Between the trimmed V and J ends, which lost 0 bases and 4 bases, there was a span of 18 bases. CDR3 residues: CASSYSVREPMSTEAFF. CDR3 in DNA: TGTGCCAGCAGTTACTCGGTCAGGGAGCCCATGAGCACTGAAGCTTTCTTT.

The rearrangement uses TRBV5-1 and TRBJ2-7, with 9 bases lining up with TRBD1. Losses at the gene ends were 4 bases for V and 2 bases for J; bases not matched to a gene: 13. This CDR3 is 17 amino acids long. CDR1 and CDR2 (germline): SGHRS, YFSETQ. The CDR3 nucleotides are TGCGCCAGCAGCCCAGGAGTCCGGGACAGGGTTACCTACGAGCAGTACTTC. It translates to CASSPGVRDRVTYEQYF.

This clonotype was observed at least ten times. This chain links TRBV18 with TRBJ2-7; D gene unclear. Trimming removed 3 bases at V and 6 bases at J, with 15 bases between. CDR1 KGHSH and CDR2 LQKENI come from the germline V gene. This CDR3 is 14 amino acids long. The CDR3 DNA follows: TGTGCCAGCTCACCCCCTAGAAAAAGCGCCGAGCAGTACTTC. Translated, it gives CASSPPRKSAEQYF. Complete variable domain (other parts from reference TRBV18 and TRBJ2-7): NAGVMQNPRHLVRRRGQEARLRCSPMKGHSHVYWYRQLPEEGLKFMVYLQKENIIDESGMPKERFSAEFPKEGPSILRIQQVVRGDSAAYFCASSPPRKSAEQYFGPGTRLTVT.

This sequence joins TRBV7-8 and TRBJ1-3; D is undetermined. The CDR3 runs to 14 residues. Trimming shortened V by 5 bases and J by 1 base, and 9 bases separated the two germline ends. Germline CDR1 is SGHVS and CDR2 is FQNEAQ. CDR3 loop: CASSPSTSGNTIYF. The CDR3 region has the DNA TGTGCCAGCAGCCCGAGCACTTCTGGAAACACCATATATTTT.

On this clonotype: A much larger clone sits a single nucleotide away, making a read error possible. The chain employs TRBV24-1 and TRBJ2-3, with D hard to call. This CDR3 region has 19 residues. The germline V gene encodes CDR1 KGHDR and CDR2 SFDVKD. The CDR3 is CATCDSVARGSGSTDTQYF. CDR3 coding DNA: TGTGCCACCTGTGATTCTGTGGCCCGTGGGTCCGGTAGCACAGATACGCAGTATTTT.

This clonotype was observed many times. This chain links TRBV3-1 with TRBJ2-5; TRBD2 is a possible D gene (6 bases). Germline lookup yields CDR1 LGHDT and CDR2 YNNKEL (reference sequence). The CDR3 is made up of 13 amino acids. V dropped 6 bases and J dropped 5 bases, with 13 bases sitting between them. CDR3 in amino acids: CASRRGGGETQYF. CDR3 coding DNA: TGTGCCAGCAGACGTGGTGGGGGGGAGACCCAGTACTTC.

There are many counts of this clonotype. The genes are TRBV12-3 or TRBV12-4 and TRBJ2-3; TRBD1 agrees at 9 bases. The CDR3 contains 15 residues. The trim removed 2 bases at V and 5 bases at J, leaving 5 bases unmatched. This CDR3 reads CASSLPGQGVDTQYF. CDR3 DNA: TGTGCCAGCAGTTTACCGGGACAGGGAGTAGATACGCAGTATTTT.

Concerning this clonotype: A read error may be the cause here, since a much bigger clone is one base away. The chain is built from TRBV7-6 and TRBJ2-1; TRBD2 matches 11 bases. Germline CDR1 is SGHVS and CDR2 is FNYEAQ. This CDR3 contains 17 residues. CDR3 DNA: TGTGCCAGCAGCTCCTTAGCGGGAGGGCCGGGGGACAATGACCAGTTCTTC. It codes for CASSSLAGGPGDNDQFF.

In this sample, this clonotype turned up many times. The DNA of the CDR3 is TGTGCCAGCAGACCCCCCGGGACAGTTGGCTACACCTTC. Protein: CASRPPGTVGYTF. V is TRBV3-1 and J is TRBJ1-2; 7 nucleotides align to TRBD1. V was pared by 6 bases and J by 7 bases, with 8 bases of the junction left unmatched. Per germline, CDR1 LGHDT and CDR2 YNNKEL (reference sequence). The CDR3 runs 13 residues.

This chain joins TRBV30 and TRBJ2-6, with TRBD2 as a possible D gene (5 bases). Germline CDR1 GTSNPN, CDR2 SVGIG (reference sequence). The CDR3 covers 16 residues. The ends were cut back, 0 bases at V and 0 bases at J, with 9 bases in the middle. The CDR3, as DNA: TGTGCCTGGAGTGTACTAGGCAACTCTGGGGCCAACGTCCTGACTTTC. Its translation: CAWSVLGNSGANVLTF.

This clonotype was counted ten times or more. The V gene is TRBV30, the J gene TRBJ1-3; TRBD1 is a possible D gene (5 bases). Trimming took 4 bases from V and 0 from J, leaving 10 bases between them. The germline CDR1 and CDR2 sequences are GTSNPN and SVGIG (reference sequence). This CDR3 has 14 residues. The CDR3 nucleotides are TGTGCCTGGACGGACAAGAGCTCTGGAAACACCATATATTTT. Its translation is CAWTDKSSGNTIYF. Based on the CDR3 plus reference TRBV30 and TRBJ1-3, the full variable domain is SQTIHQWPATLVQPVGSPLSLECTVEGTSNPNLYWYRQAAGRGLQLLFYSVGIGQISSEVPQNLSASRPQDRQFILSSKKLLLSDSGFYLCAWTDKSSGNTIYFGEGSWLTVV.

This clonotype was detected ten times or more. The chain joins TRBV28 to TRBJ2-1, with 9 bases matching TRBD2. The V and J ends lost 2 bases and 4 bases, in that order; junction bases with no gene match: 3. There are 15 residues in the CDR3. CDR1 is MDHEN, CDR2 SYDVKM, per germline. In DNA form, the CDR3 reads TGTGCCAGCAGTTTAGTGCTAGCGGGATACAATGAGCAGTTCTTC. It translates to CASSLVLAGYNEQFF.

This clonotype was recorded at least ten times. The chain links TRBV12-3 or TRBV12-4 to TRBJ1-1; no clear D gene. Trimming shortened V by 6 bases and J by 2 bases, and 7 bases separated the two germline ends. The CDR3 runs to 12 residues. The CDR3 sequence is CASSRSNTEAFF. CDR3 sequence (DNA): TGTGCCAGCAGCCGTTCAAACACTGAAGCTTTCTTT.

This clonotype was picked up many times. This chain joins TRBV2 and TRBJ2-5; D unresolved. CDR1 is SNHLY and CDR2 is FYNNEI in the germline V gene. The germline V and J ends were trimmed by 7 bases and 7 bases, with 13 bases remaining between them. The length of the CDR3 is 12 residues. CDR3 residues: CASTYSDWTQYF. The CDR3, as DNA: TGTGCCAGCACATACTCTGATTGGACCCAGTACTTC.

This clonotype was seen many times. V is TRBV27 and J is TRBJ2-7; tentative D call: TRBD2 (6 bases). Trimming left V 3 bases short and J 4 bases short, with 13 bases between. Germline CDR1 is MNHEY and CDR2 is SMNVEV (reference sequence). The CDR3 sequence is 14 residues long. Here the CDR3 reads CASSFGDSIYEQYF. CDR3 nucleotides: TGTGCCAGCAGTTTTGGGGACTCGATTTACGAGCAGTACTTC.